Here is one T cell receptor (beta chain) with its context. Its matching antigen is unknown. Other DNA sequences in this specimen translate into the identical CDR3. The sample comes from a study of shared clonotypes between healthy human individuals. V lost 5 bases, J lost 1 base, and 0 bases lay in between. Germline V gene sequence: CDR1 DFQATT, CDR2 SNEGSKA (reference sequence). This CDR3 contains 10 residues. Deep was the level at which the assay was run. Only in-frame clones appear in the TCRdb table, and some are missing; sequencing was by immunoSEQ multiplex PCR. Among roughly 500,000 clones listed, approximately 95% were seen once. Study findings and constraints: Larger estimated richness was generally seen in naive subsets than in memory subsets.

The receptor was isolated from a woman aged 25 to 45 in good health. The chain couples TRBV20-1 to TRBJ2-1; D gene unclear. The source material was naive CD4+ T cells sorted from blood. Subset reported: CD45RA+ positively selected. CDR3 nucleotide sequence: TGCAGTGCTTCCTACAATGAGCAGTTCTTC. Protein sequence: CSASYNEQFF.